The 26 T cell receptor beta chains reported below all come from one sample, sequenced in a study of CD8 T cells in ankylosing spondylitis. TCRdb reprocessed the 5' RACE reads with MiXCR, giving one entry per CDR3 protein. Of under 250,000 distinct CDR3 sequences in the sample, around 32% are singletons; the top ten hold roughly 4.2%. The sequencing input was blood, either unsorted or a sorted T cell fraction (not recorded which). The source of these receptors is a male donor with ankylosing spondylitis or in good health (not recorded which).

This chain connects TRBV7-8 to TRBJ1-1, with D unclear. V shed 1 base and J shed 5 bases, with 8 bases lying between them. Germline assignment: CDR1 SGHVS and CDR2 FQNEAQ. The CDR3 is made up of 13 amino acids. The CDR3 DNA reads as TGTGCCAGCAGCTTAGGGAGTGTAACTGAAGCTTTCTTT. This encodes CASSLGSVTEAFF.

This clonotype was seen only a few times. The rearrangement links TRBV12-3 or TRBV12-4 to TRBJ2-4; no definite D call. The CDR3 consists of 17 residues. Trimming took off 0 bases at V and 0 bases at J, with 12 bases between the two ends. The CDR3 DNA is TGTGCCAGCAGTTTAGCGCTCGACTTCCTAGCCAAAAACATTCAGTACTTC. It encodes CASSLALDFLAKNIQYF.

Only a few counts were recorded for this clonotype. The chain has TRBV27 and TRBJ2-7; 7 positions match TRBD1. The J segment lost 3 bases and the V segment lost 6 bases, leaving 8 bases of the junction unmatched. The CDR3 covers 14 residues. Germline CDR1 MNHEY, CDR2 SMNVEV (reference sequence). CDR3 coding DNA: TGTGCCAGCAGCCCCGGACAGGCTAACTACGAGCAGTACTTC. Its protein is CASSPGQANYEQYF.

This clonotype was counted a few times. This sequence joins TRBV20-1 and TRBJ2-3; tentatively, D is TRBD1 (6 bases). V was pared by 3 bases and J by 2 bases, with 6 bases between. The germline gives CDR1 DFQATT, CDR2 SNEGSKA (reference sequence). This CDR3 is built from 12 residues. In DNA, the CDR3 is TGCAGTGCTAGGGGACACACAGATACGCAGTATTTT. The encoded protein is CSARGHTDTQYF.

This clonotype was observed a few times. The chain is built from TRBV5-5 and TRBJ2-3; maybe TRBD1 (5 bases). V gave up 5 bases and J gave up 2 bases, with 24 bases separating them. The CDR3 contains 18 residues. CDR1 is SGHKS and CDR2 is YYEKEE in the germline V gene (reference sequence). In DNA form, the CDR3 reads TGTGCCAGCAGAGGGTTGGGATACACAGGAGCCCTCACAGATACGCAGTATTTT. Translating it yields CASRGLGYTGALTDTQYF.

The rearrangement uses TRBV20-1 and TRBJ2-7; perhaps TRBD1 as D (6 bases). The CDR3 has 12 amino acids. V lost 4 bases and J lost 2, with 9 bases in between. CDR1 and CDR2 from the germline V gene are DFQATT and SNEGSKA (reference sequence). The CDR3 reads CSAIQGTYEQYF. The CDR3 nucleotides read TGCAGTGCTATACAGGGCACCTACGAGCAGTACTTC.

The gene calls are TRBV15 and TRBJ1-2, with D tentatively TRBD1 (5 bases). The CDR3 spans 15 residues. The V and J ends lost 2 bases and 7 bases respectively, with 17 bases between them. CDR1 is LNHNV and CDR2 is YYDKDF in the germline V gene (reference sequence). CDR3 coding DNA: TGTGCCACCAGCAGAAGGGGACTGGGCTCGGGTGGCTACACCTTC. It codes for CATSRRGLGSGGYTF.

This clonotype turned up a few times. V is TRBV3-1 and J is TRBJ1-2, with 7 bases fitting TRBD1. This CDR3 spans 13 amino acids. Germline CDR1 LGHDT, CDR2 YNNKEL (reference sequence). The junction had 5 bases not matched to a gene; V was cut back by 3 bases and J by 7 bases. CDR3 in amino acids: CASSHDRAGGYTF. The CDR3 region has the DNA TGTGCCAGCAGCCACGACAGGGCGGGTGGCTACACCTTC.

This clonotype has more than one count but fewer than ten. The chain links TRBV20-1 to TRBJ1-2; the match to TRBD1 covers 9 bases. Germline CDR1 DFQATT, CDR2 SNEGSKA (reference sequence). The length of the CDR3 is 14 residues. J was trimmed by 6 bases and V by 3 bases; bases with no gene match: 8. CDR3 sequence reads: CSASTTGQGNGYTF. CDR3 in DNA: TGCAGTGCTAGTACTACTGGACAGGGGAATGGCTACACCTTC.

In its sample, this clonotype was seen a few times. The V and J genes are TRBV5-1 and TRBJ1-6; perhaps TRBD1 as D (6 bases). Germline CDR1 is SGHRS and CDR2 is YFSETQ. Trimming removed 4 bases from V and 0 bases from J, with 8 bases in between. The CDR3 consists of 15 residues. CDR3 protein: CASSQGFSYNSPLHF. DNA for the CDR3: TGCGCCAGCAGCCAGGGGTTCTCCTATAATTCACCCCTCCACTTT.

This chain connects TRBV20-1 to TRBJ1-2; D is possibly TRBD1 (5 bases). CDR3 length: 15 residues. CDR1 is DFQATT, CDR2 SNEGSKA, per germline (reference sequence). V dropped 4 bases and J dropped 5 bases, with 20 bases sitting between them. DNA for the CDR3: TGCAGTGCTATAGCCGCGGGCAGTGGGGCTTATGGCTACACCTTC. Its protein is CSAIAAGSGAYGYTF.

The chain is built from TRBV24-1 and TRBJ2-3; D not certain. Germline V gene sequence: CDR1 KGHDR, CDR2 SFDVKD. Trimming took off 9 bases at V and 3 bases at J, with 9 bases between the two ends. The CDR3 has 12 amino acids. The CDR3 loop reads CATGGPTDTQYF. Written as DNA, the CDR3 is TGTGCCACCGGCGGACCAACAGATACGCAGTATTTT.

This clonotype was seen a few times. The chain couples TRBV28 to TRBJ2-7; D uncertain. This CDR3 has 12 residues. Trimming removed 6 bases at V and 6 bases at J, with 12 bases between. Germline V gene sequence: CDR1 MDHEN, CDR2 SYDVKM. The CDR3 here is CASSAQTGEQYF. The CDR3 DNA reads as TGTGCCAGCAGCGCCCAAACCGGCGAGCAGTACTTC.

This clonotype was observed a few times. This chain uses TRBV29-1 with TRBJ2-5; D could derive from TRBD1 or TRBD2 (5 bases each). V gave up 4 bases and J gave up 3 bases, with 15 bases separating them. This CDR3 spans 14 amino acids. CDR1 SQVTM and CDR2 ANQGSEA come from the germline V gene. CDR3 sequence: CSVGGTPWEETQYF. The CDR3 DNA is TGCAGCGTTGGGGGGACGCCGTGGGAAGAGACCCAGTACTTC.

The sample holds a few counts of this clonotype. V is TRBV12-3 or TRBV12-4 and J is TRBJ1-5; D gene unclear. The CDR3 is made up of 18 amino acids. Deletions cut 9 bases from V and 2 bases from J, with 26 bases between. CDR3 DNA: TGTGCCAGTCCGTCATCCGGTTGGCTAATTAAGGGCAATCAGCCCCAGCATTTT. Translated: CASPSSGWLIKGNQPQHF.

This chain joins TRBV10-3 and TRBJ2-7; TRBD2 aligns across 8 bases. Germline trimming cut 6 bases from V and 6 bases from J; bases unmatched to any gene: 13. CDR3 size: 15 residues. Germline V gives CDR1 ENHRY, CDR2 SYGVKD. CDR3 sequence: CAISRPGGGPGEQYF. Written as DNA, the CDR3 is TGTGCCATCAGCCGTCCGGGCGGGGGGCCAGGCGAGCAGTACTTC.

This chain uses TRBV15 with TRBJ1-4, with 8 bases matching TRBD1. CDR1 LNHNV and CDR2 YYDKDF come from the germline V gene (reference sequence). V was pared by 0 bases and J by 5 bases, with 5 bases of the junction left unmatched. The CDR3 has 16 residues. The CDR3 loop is CATSRERDRNNEKLFF. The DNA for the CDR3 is TGTGCCACCAGCAGAGAACGGGACAGGAACAATGAAAAACTGTTTTTT.

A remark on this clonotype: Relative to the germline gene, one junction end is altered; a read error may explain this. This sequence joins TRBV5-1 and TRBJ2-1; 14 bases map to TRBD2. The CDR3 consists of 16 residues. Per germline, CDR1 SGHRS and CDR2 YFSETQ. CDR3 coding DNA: TGCACCAGCAGCCCGACTAGCGGGGGGGCCTTCGATGAGCAGTTCTTC. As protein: CTSSPTSGGAFDEQFF.

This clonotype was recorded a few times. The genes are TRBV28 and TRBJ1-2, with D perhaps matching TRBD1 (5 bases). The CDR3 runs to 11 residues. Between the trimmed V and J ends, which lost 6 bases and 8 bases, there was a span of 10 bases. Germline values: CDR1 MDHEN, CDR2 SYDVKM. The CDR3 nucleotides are TGTGCCAGCAGCTTCAGGGAAGGCTACACCTTC. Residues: CASSFREGYTF.

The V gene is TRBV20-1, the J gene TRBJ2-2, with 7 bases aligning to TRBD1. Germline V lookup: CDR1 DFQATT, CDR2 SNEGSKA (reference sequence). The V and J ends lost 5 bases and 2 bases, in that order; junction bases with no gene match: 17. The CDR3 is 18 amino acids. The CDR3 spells CSARSLEADRVNTGELFF. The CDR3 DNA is TGCAGTGCTCGAAGTCTAGAAGCCGACAGGGTAAACACCGGGGAGCTGTTTTTT.

The CDR3 region has the DNA TGTGCCAGCAGTTGGGGGGACGAGCAGTACTTC. Amino acids: CASSWGDEQYF. This chain links TRBV6-6 with TRBJ2-7; possible D gene TRBD2, 6 bases. The V and J ends lost 4 bases and 5 bases respectively, with 6 bases between them. CDR1 is MNHNY, CDR2 SVGAGI, per germline (reference sequence). This CDR3 contains 11 residues.

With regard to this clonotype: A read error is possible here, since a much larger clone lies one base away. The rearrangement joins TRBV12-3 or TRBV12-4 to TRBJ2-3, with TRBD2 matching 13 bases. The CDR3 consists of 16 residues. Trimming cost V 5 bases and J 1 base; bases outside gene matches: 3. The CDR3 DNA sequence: TGTGCCAGCAGTCCCGGACTAGCGGGGGGCACAGATACGCAGTATTTT. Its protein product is CASSPGLAGGTDTQYF.

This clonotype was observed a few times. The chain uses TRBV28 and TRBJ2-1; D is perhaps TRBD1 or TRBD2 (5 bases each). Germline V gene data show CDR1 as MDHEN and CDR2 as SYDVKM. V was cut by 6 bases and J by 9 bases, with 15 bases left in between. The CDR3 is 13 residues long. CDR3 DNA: TGTGCCAGCAGCTCCCTGGGACGTAGTGAGCAGTTCTTC. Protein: CASSSLGRSEQFF.

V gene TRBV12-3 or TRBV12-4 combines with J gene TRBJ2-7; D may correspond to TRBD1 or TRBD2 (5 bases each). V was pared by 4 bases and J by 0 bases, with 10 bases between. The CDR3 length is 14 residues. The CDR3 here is CASSYKGRSYEQYF. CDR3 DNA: TGTGCCAGCAGTTATAAGGGACGCTCCTACGAGCAGTACTTC.

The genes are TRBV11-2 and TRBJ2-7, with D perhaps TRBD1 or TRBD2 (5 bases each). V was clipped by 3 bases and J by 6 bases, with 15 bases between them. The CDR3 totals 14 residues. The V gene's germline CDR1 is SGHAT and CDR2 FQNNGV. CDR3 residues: CASSLNIRGGEQYF. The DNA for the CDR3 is TGTGCCAGCAGCTTGAATATTCGGGGCGGCGAGCAGTACTTC.

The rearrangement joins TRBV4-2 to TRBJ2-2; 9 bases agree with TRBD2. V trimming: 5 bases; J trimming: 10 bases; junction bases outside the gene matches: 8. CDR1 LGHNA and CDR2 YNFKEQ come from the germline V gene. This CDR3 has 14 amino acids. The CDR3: CASSSRGGTAELFF. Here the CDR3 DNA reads TGTGCCAGCAGCTCGCGGGGGGGAACAGCGGAGCTGTTTTTT.